Listed here are 9 T cell receptor beta chains from one sample, sequenced in a study of T cell responses to AZD1222 COVID-19 vaccine. Libraries were prepared by immunoSEQ multiplex PCR; TCRdb keeps only in-frame clonotypes and omits some of them. The sample carries 130,000 to 150,000 clones, roughly nine tenths recorded once. This specimen consisted of peripheral blood, obtained on day 0 of AZD1222 vaccination. All receptors come from an adult in good health.

As to this clone: The same CDR3 arises from other DNA sequences in this sample as well. The chain combines TRBV28 with TRBJ2-7, with TRBD1 matching over 9 bases. V lost 5 bases to trimming and J lost 0 bases; unmatched junction nucleotides: 2. The CDR3 is 14 residues long. The germline V gene has CDR1 MDHEN and CDR2 SYDVKM. The CDR3 loop is CASSRQGVSYEQYF. CDR3 nucleotides: TGTGCCAGCAGTAGACAGGGGGTCTCCTACGAGCAGTACTTC.

The chain has TRBV19 and TRBJ1-5, with TRBD1 as a possible D gene (5 bases). The CDR3 spans 17 residues. Germline CDR1 reads LNHDA; CDR2 reads SQIVND (reference sequence). V shed 6 bases and J shed 0 bases, with 18 bases lying between them. CDR3 sequence: CASRRGGSQYSNQPQHF. The CDR3 DNA reads as TGTGCCAGTAGAAGGGGAGGCAGTCAGTATAGCAATCAGCCCCAGCATTTT.

The rearrangement joins TRBV2 to TRBJ1-2; the D is unclear. The CDR3 has 13 residues. CDR1 and CDR2 (germline): SNHLY, FYNNEI. The V and J ends lost 8 bases and 1 base respectively, with 11 bases between them. The CDR3 sequence: CASLQTINYGYTF. CDR3 DNA sequence: TGTGCCAGCCTACAAACTATTAACTATGGCTACACCTTC.

The chain recombines TRBV6-5 with TRBJ1-1; D is unclear. The ends were cut back, 8 bases at V and 1 base at J, with 14 bases in the middle. This CDR3 is built from 14 residues. Germline V lookup: CDR1 MNHEY, CDR2 SVGAGI. The CDR3 DNA reads as TGTGCCAGCCGACCAACGGGGAGGAACACTGAAGCTTTCTTT. Protein product: CASRPTGRNTEAFF.

This chain's CDR3 is CASSSPVITSGSTDTQYF. CDR3 bases: TGTGCCAGCAGCTCACCTGTTATTACTAGCGGGAGCACAGATACGCAGTATTTT. The rearrangement links TRBV7-2 to TRBJ2-3, with TRBD2 matching 9 bases. The junction had 11 bases not matched to a gene; V was cut back by 4 bases and J by 0 bases. The CDR3 loop spans 18 amino acids. The germline V gene has CDR1 SGHTA and CDR2 FQGNSA.

The rearrangement joins TRBV15 to TRBJ2-1, with 8 bases matching TRBD1. The germline gives CDR1 LNHNV, CDR2 YYDKDF (reference sequence). The junction had 5 bases not matched to a gene; V was cut back by 0 bases and J by 10 bases. The CDR3 covers 14 residues. CDR3 DNA: TGTGCCACCAGCAGAGATAGACAGGGGAACGAGCAGTTCTTC. Protein: CATSRDRQGNEQFF. Filled out from reference TRBV15 and TRBJ2-1, the complete variable domain reads DAMVIQNPRYQVTQFGKPVTLSCSQTLNHNVMYWYQQKSSQAPKLLFHYYDKDFNNEADTPDNFQSRRPNTSFCFLDIRSPGLGDTAMYLCATSRDRQGNEQFFGPGTRLTVL.

This clone is a singleton in its sample. The chain employs TRBV28 and TRBJ2-7; TRBD2 might be the D (5 bases). Trimming cost V 5 bases and J 3 bases, with 14 bases left between them. CDR3 length: 14 amino acids. CDR1 is MDHEN, CDR2 SYDVKM, per germline. This CDR3 is CASSPSGTLYEQYF. DNA of the CDR3: TGTGCCAGCAGTCCGTCGGGAACCCTCTACGAGCAGTACTTC. Drawing the rest from reference TRBV28 and TRBJ2-7, the complete variable domain is DVKVTQSSRYLVKRTGEKVFLECVQDMDHENMFWYRQDPGLGLRLIYFSYDVKMKEKGDIPEGYSVSREKKERFSLILESASTNQTSMYLCASSPSGTLYEQYFGPGTRLTVT.

The J gene is TRBJ1-1, the V gene TRBV3-1 (or the pseudogene TRBV3-2); a weak D match, TRBD1 (5 bases). Germline V gives CDR1 LGHDT, CDR2 YNNKEL (reference sequence). V lost 5 bases, J lost 3 bases, and 13 bases lay in between. The CDR3 covers 14 residues. Written as DNA, the CDR3 is TGTGCCAGCAGCTACGACGGGGGATACACTGAAGCTTTCTTT. This translates into CASSYDGGYTEAFF.

This rearrangement joins TRBV5-6 to TRBJ1-1, with D unclear. Trimming shortened V by 4 bases and J by 7 bases, and 11 bases separated the two germline ends. CDR1 is SGHDT, CDR2 YYEEEE, per germline. The CDR3 length is 12 residues. CDR3 in DNA: TGTGCCAGCAGCCCACCTTCGGGTGAAGCTTTCTTT. This sequence encodes CASSPPSGEAFF.